These 15 T cell receptor beta chains were sequenced from one sample in a study of blood T cell repertoires in COVID-19. Data came from immunoSEQ multiplex PCR; TCRdb stores just in-frame clones and leaves some out. This table has some 130,000 clones, roughly 83% appearing once. The sequenced sample consisted of peripheral blood. These TCRs come from a woman between 50 and 59 years old with acute or convalescent COVID-19.

The CDR3 DNA follows: TGCGCCAGCGGAACGAGGGGGTCTGAACCCATGAACACTGAAGCTTTCTTT. The encoded protein is CASGTRGSEPMNTEAFF. The chain carries TRBV5-1 and TRBJ1-1; perhaps TRBD1 as D (6 bases). The CDR3 is 17 amino acids. Germline V CDR1 and CDR2: SGHRS, YFSETQ. Trimming shortened V by 7 bases and J by 0 bases, and 22 bases separated the two germline ends.

This chain uses TRBV28 with TRBJ1-2; possibly TRBD1 for D (5 bases). Germline V gene lookup returns CDR1 MDHEN and CDR2 SYDVKM. V lost 4 bases and J lost 7, with 16 bases in between. CDR3 length: 14 residues. DNA of the CDR3: TGTGCCAGCAGTTGGCGGGGCAGGGATGTTGGCTACACCTTC. Its translation: CASSWRGRDVGYTF.

This chain joins TRBV3-1 (or the pseudogene TRBV3-2) and TRBJ2-1, with D unclear. This CDR3 contains 17 residues. Germline values: CDR1 LGHDT, CDR2 YNNKEL (reference sequence). Trimming left V 4 bases short and J 2 bases short, with 18 bases between. The CDR3 DNA sequence: TGTGCCAGCAGCCCTTCCGCTTTTGGGCAGCCCTACAATGAGCAGTTCTTC. Encoded protein: CASSPSAFGQPYNEQFF.

CDR3: CASSPRQGADTGELFF. In DNA form, the CDR3 reads TGTGCCAGCTCACCCAGACAGGGGGCCGACACCGGGGAGCTGTTTTTT. V is TRBV18 and J is TRBJ2-2; 10 nucleotides line up with TRBD1. V shed 3 bases, J shed 3 bases, and the junction held 4 bases outside the gene matches. CDR1 KGHSH and CDR2 LQKENI come from the germline V gene. The CDR3 covers 16 residues.

The chain combines TRBV18 with TRBJ1-1; TRBD1 might be the D (5 bases). The V and J ends lost 8 bases and 0 bases respectively, with 16 bases between them. This CDR3 is 15 amino acids long. Germline assignment: CDR1 KGHSH and CDR2 LQKENI. The CDR3 spells CASTSQGLMNTEAFF. CDR3 DNA sequence: TGTGCCAGCACTTCCCAGGGACTAATGAACACTGAAGCTTTCTTT. The full variable domain, its missing parts supplied by reference TRBV18 and TRBJ1-1, is NAGVMQNPRHLVRRRGQEARLRCSPMKGHSHVYWYRQLPEEGLKFMVYLQKENIIDESGMPKERFSAEFPKEGPSILRIQQVVRGDSAAYFCASTSQGLMNTEAFFGQGTRLTVV.

This chain uses TRBV7-3 with TRBJ2-6; D gene uncertain. Germline assignment: CDR1 SGHTA and CDR2 FQGTGA. The CDR3 loop spans 14 amino acids. V lost 0 bases to trimming and J lost 3 bases, with 3 bases between them. CDR3: CASSLTFGANVLTF. The CDR3, as DNA: TGTGCCAGCAGCTTAACCTTTGGGGCCAACGTCCTGACTTTC.

The DNA of the CDR3 is TGCGCCAGCAGTCAGACAGGGAATCAGCCCCAGCATTTT. This codes for CASSQTGNQPQHF. The rearrangement joins TRBV10-2 to TRBJ1-5; 7 bases align to TRBD1. With 5 bases clipped from V and 4 bases from J, the junction kept 2 bases outside the gene matches. Germline CDR1 and CDR2: WSHSY and SAAADI. The CDR3 covers 13 residues.

The genes are TRBV6-5 and TRBJ1-6, with a tentative D call TRBD1 (6 bases). CDR3 length equals 15 residues. Per the germline V gene, CDR1 is MNHEY and CDR2 is SVGAGI. Trimming took 4 bases from V and 5 from J, leaving 12 bases between them. CDR3 bases: TGTGCCAGCAGTTCTGGGGGCCGGGATAATTCACCCCTCCACTTT. Translation: CASSSGGRDNSPLHF.

The chain has TRBV3-1 (or the pseudogene TRBV3-2) and TRBJ2-7; D might be TRBD1 (6 bases). This CDR3 contains 16 residues. Deletions cut 0 bases from V and 3 bases from J, with 15 bases between. The V gene's germline CDR1 is LGHDT and CDR2 YNNKEL (reference sequence). The CDR3, as DNA: TGTGCCAGCAGCCAAGATTTGGTAGAACAGGGCTACGAGCAGTACTTC. The encoded protein is CASSQDLVEQGYEQYF.

The chain is built from TRBV6-5 and TRBJ1-2, with D maybe TRBD1 (6 bases). Germline loops: CDR1 MNHEY, CDR2 SVGAGI. CDR3 size: 15 residues. Trimming stripped 7 bases from V and 2 bases from J, with 17 bases between. The CDR3 DNA reads TGTGCCAGCATTCTCACCGGACAGCAGAACTATGGCTACACCTTC. Protein product: CASILTGQQNYGYTF.

There are a few counts of this clone. The chain recombines TRBV18 with TRBJ1-6; a possible D gene is TRBD1 (5 bases). The ends were cut back, 7 bases at V and 9 bases at J, with 13 bases in the middle. Germline V lookup: CDR1 KGHSH, CDR2 LQKENI. This CDR3 region has 13 residues. The CDR3 protein is CASYQGTGSPLHF. The CDR3 region has the DNA TGTGCCAGCTACCAGGGCACGGGTTCACCCCTCCACTTT. The full variable domain, rest sourced from reference TRBV18 and TRBJ1-6, is NAGVMQNPRHLVRRRGQEARLRCSPMKGHSHVYWYRQLPEEGLKFMVYLQKENIIDESGMPKERFSAEFPKEGPSILRIQQVVRGDSAAYFCASYQGTGSPLHFGNGTRLTVT.

This clone has a single count. The genes are TRBV18 and TRBJ1-5, with 11 bases fitting TRBD1. Losses at the gene ends were 6 bases for V and 6 bases for J; bases not matched to a gene: 7. This CDR3 contains 15 residues. CDR1 KGHSH and CDR2 LQKENI come from the germline V gene. The CDR3 DNA is TGTGCCAGCTCCCGCGGACAGGGGGCTAGTCAGCCCCAGCATTTT. This gives the protein CASSRGQGASQPQHF.

The chain uses TRBV19 and TRBJ2-1; a weak D match, TRBD1 (5 bases). The CDR3 runs to 13 residues. The V and J ends lost 6 bases and 4 bases respectively, with 10 bases between them. The germline gives CDR1 LNHDA, CDR2 SQIVND (reference sequence). The DNA of the CDR3 is TGTGCCAGTAGGGGGCAGGGTTACAATGAGCAGTTCTTC. Translated: CASRGQGYNEQFF.

The chain recombines TRBV16 with TRBJ1-1, with a possible D match to TRBD1 (6 bases). In germline, CDR1 is KGHSY, CDR2 FQNENV. The CDR3 covers 17 residues. Trimming shortened V by 3 bases and J by 0 bases, and 17 bases separated the two germline ends. CDR3 region: CASSQGAGEIMNTEAFF. CDR3 DNA: TGTGCCAGCAGCCAGGGGGCAGGGGAAATCATGAACACTGAAGCTTTCTTT. Based on the CDR3 plus reference TRBV16 and TRBJ1-1, the full variable domain is GEEVAQTPKHLVRGEGQKAKLYCAPIKGHSYVFWYQQVLKNEFKFLISFQNENVFDETGMPKERFSAKCLPNSPCSLEIQATKLEDSAVYFCASSQGAGEIMNTEAFFGQGTRLTVV.

V gene TRBV27 combines with J gene TRBJ1-1, with D perhaps matching TRBD1 (6 bases). Germline loops: CDR1 MNHEY, CDR2 SMNVEV (reference sequence). The V end lost 2 bases, the J end lost 3 bases, and 13 bases lay between the germline ends. This CDR3 spans 15 amino acids. The CDR3 loop is CASSLLGGADTEAFF. The CDR3 DNA reads as TGTGCCAGCAGTTTACTGGGGGGGGCCGACACTGAAGCTTTCTTT.